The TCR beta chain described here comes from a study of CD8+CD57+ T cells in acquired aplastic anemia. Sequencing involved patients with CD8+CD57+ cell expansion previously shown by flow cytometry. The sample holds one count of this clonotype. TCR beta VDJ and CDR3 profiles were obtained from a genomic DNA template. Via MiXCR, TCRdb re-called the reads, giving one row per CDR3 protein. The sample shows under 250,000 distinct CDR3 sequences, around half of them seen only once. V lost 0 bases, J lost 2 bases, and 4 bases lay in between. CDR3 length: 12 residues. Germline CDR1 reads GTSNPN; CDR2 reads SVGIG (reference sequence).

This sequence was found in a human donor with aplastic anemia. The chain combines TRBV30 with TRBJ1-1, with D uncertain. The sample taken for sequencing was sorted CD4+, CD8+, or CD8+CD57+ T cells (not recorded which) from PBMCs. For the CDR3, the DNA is TGTGCCTGGAGTGTCGTCAACACTGAAGCTTTCTTT. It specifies CAWSVVNTEAFF.